This T cell receptor (beta chain) comes out of a study of T cell responses to AZD1222 COVID-19 vaccine. TCRdb keeps only in-frame clones here, not all; method: immunoSEQ multiplex PCR. The top ten clones hold about 4.8% of a sample with more than 100,000 clones, 90% of them seen once. Germline-derived CDR1 and CDR2 are SGHVS and FQNEAQ. This CDR3 has 12 residues. V was cut by 4 bases and J by 4 bases, with 6 bases left in between. The sequence was collected from an adult in good health. Source: peripheral blood, taken on day 0 of AZD1222 vaccination. This rearrangement joins TRBV7-8 to TRBJ2-3; D remains unclear. CDR3 coding DNA: TGTGCCAGCAGCTCGCAAGCAGATACGCAGTATTTT. Translating gives CASSSQADTQYF. Looking up the rest from reference TRBV7-8 and TRBJ2-3 gives the full variable domain: GAGVSQSPRYKVAKRGQDVALRCDPISGHVSLFWYQQALGQGPEFLTYFQNEAQLDKSGLPSDRFFAERPEGSVSTLKIQRTQQEDSAVYLCASSSQADTQYFGPGTRLTVL.